A selection of T cell receptor beta chains follows, all from one sample in a study of cytomegalovirus exposure and HLA in healthy donors. Sequencing was performed with immunoSEQ multiplex PCR; in TCRdb, only in-frame clones are kept and a portion is missing. The repertoire holds 120,000 or so clones, with about three quarters as singletons. Sequencing used PBMCs. These receptors originate from a middle-aged woman in good health and CMV-seronegative. Both conserved end residues are trimmed from each CDR3. Each record gives: CDR3 protein, J gene, V gene.

ASSLANTEAF TRBJ1-1 TRBV18
AISEGLSGRKYEQY - TRBV10-3
ASNGRGGSYGYT TRBJ1-2 TRBV5-4
ASSPAHASGIYEQY TRBJ2-7 TRBV28
ASKRLAGTSTDTQY TRBJ2-3 TRBV27
ASSQSVADSNQPQH TRBJ1-5 TRBV4-1
ASSLLRGYEQY TRBJ2-7 TRBV5-1
ASSYHGGSYEQY TRBJ2-7 TRBV27
ASSPWTGGGTGELF TRBJ2-2 TRBV11-3
ASSSRGPQNIQY TRBJ2-4 TRBV28
ASSVGTIRTDTQY TRBJ2-3 TRBV9
ASRSTGNTEAF TRBJ1-1 TRBV11-2
ASKVGLFSGLAGGPEAKNSQY TRBJ2-4 TRBV5-1
SVDGQGKGQY TRBJ2-4 TRBV29-1
ASSSRGAGLDKKLF TRBJ1-4 TRBV28
ASSLDSGRWNEQY TRBJ2-7 TRBV7-9
ASRELAGAKTYEQY TRBJ2-7 TRBV13
AWSVRRGSGANGLT TRBJ2-6 TRBV30
ASSPTGDQETQY TRBJ2-5 TRBV7-9
SARAGRQY TRBJ2-7 TRBV20-1
ATADFVGTGELF TRBJ2-2 TRBV7-2